A single sample gave rise to the 17 T cell receptor beta chains below, sequenced in a study of metastatic and nonmetastatic thyroid tumors. No treatment of any kind had been given to any patient before thyroid surgery. TCRdb reprocessed the PCR reads via MiXCR. The sample has about 30,000 clones, 20% to 25% seen once. The sequencing sample was made of blood. Receptor source: a female donor with papillary thyroid cancer or a benign thyroid nodule (not recorded which). Some clones in this sample may be carry-over from other donors' samples.

This clone was observed at least ten times. V and J are TRBV10-1 and TRBJ2-1, with TRBD2 matching 9 bases. CDR1 and CDR2 (germline): WNHNN, SYGVQD (reference sequence). The CDR3 loop spans 15 amino acids. Trimming at V came to 3 bases and at J to 4 bases, leaving 4 bases not matched to a gene. CDR3 sequence: CASSDRREGYNEQFF. The CDR3 DNA sequence: TGCGCCAGCAGTGACAGGCGGGAGGGATACAATGAGCAGTTCTTC.

This clone was seen ten or more times. The rearrangement joins TRBV15 to TRBJ2-3, with D tentatively TRBD1 (6 bases). The CDR3 is 16 residues long. Germline V gene data show CDR1 as LNHNV and CDR2 as YYDKDF (reference sequence). Trimming shortened V by 1 base and J by 3 bases, and 14 bases separated the two germline ends. CDR3 bases: TGTGCCACCAGCAGAGTACAGGGTCTTGGAACAGATACGCAGTATTTT. Its protein is CATSRVQGLGTDTQYF.

V and J are TRBV6-1 and TRBJ1-6; D perhaps matches TRBD1 (5 bases). Germline V gene data show CDR1 as MNHNS and CDR2 as SASEGT. The CDR3 is made up of 14 amino acids. V was pared by 0 bases and J by 5 bases, with 5 bases between. CDR3 in amino acids: CASSEAGDNSPLHF. CDR3 bases: TGTGCCAGCAGTGAAGCGGGGGATAATTCACCCCTCCACTTT.

This clone was found many times. The rearrangement uses TRBV5-5 and TRBJ1-4; D call uncertain. CDR1 SGHKS and CDR2 YYEKEE come from the germline V gene (reference sequence). The CDR3 totals 13 residues. Trimming removed 2 bases from V and 5 bases from J, with 7 bases in between. CDR3 protein: CASSLAQNEKLFF. Here the CDR3 DNA reads TGTGCCAGCAGCTTAGCGCAGAATGAAAAACTGTTTTTT.

This clone came up a few times. The chain uses TRBV12-3 or TRBV12-4 and TRBJ2-7; possibly TRBD2 for D (5 bases). V dropped 4 bases and J dropped 0 bases, with 10 bases sitting between them. CDR3 size: 14 residues. CDR3 region: CASSSSGISYEQYF. CDR3 nucleotide sequence: TGTGCCAGCAGTTCGAGCGGCATCTCCTACGAGCAGTACTTC.

This clone was found many times. This chain joins TRBV11-2 and TRBJ2-3; TRBD1 might be the D (6 bases). The CDR3 contains 16 residues. V shed 5 bases and J shed 0 bases, with 15 bases lying between them. The germline CDR1 and CDR2 sequences are SGHAT and FQNNGV. The DNA for the CDR3 is TGTGCCAGCAGCAGGATGATGGGACAAAGCACAGATACGCAGTATTTT. Protein: CASSRMMGQSTDTQYF. Full variable domain (rest looked up from reference TRBV11-2 and TRBJ2-3): EAGVAQSPRYKIIEKRQSVAFWCNPISGHATLYWYQQILGQGPKLLIQFQNNGVVDDSQLPKDRFSAERLKGVDSTLKIQPAKLEDSAVYLCASSRMMGQSTDTQYFGPGTRLTVL.

This clone was recorded at least ten times. This may be a read error: a much more frequent sequence differs by one nucleotide. The identical CDR3 is also encoded by other nucleotide sequences in the sample. This chain uses TRBV18 with TRBJ2-1; 11 bases agree with TRBD2. This CDR3 has 15 amino acids. Germline V gene lookup returns CDR1 KGHSH and CDR2 LQKENI. Trimming at V came to 6 bases and at J to 8 bases, leaving 9 bases not matched to a gene. CDR3 DNA: TGTGCCAGCTCCCCAGCTAGCGGGAGGATCTATGAGCAGTTCTTC. Translating gives CASSPASGRIYEQFF.

DNA for the CDR3: TGTGCCAGCAGTTACTCGACTAGCGGGCCCTACGAGCAGTACTTC. Translation: CASSYSTSGPYEQYF. This chain joins TRBV6-5 and TRBJ2-7, with 10 bases fitting TRBD2. The V gene's germline CDR1 is MNHEY and CDR2 SVGAGI. CDR3 size: 15 residues. Unmatched junction bases numbered 1, after V lost 0 bases and J lost 2 bases.

This clone was counted ten times or more. V and J are TRBV10-3 and TRBJ1-3, with D hard to call. Germline values: CDR1 ENHRY, CDR2 SYGVKD. Between the trimmed V and J ends, which lost 3 bases and 0 bases, there was a span of 3 bases. The CDR3 extends over 13 amino acids. CDR3 bases: TGTGCCATCAGTGACGTCTCTGGAAACACCATATATTTT. It translates to CAISDVSGNTIYF.

This chain joins TRBV11-1 and TRBJ1-1; D remains ambiguous. Germline CDR1 reads SGHAT; CDR2 reads FQDESV (reference sequence). V gave up 5 bases and J gave up 4 bases, with 20 bases separating them. CDR3 size: 16 residues. The CDR3 sequence is CASSPSWASGSTEAFF. In nucleotides, the CDR3 is TGTGCCAGCAGCCCATCTTGGGCCTCGGGGAGCACTGAAGCTTTCTTT.

This clone was counted ten times or more. The chain couples TRBV28 to TRBJ1-4; D is possibly TRBD1 (5 bases). V shed 2 bases and J shed 7 bases, with 11 bases lying between them. The CDR3 is 14 amino acids. Germline CDR1 is MDHEN and CDR2 is SYDVKM. The CDR3 DNA reads as TGTGCCAGCAGTTTACCGGGGGTTAGTGAAAAACTGTTTTTT. Translation: CASSLPGVSEKLFF. The entire variable domain, with the rest obtained from reference TRBV28 and TRBJ1-4, is as follows: DVKVTQSSRYLVKRTGEKVFLECVQDMDHENMFWYRQDPGLGLRLIYFSYDVKMKEKGDIPEGYSVSREKKERFSLILESASTNQTSMYLCASSLPGVSEKLFFGSGTQLSVL.

The chain's CDR3 is CASSYPGLAENTDTQYF. In DNA, the CDR3 is TGTGCCAGCAGTTACCCGGGACTAGCGGAGAACACAGATACGCAGTATTTT. The chain uses TRBV6-5 and TRBJ2-3; 11 bases align to TRBD2. CDR3 size: 17 residues. The trim removed 2 bases at V and 2 bases at J, leaving 6 bases unmatched. The V gene's germline CDR1 is MNHEY and CDR2 SVGAGI.

This clone is medium-sized (0.01 to 0.1%) in the sample. The chain uses TRBV6-1 and TRBJ2-7; D not certain. The CDR3 covers 12 residues. V lost 5 bases, J lost 5 bases, and 10 bases lay in between. Germline lookup yields CDR1 MNHNS and CDR2 SASEGT. For the CDR3, the DNA is TGTGCCAGCAGTTCCCGGAATGACGAGCAGTACTTC. Residues: CASSSRNDEQYF.

This clone appeared many times. The chain recombines TRBV18 with TRBJ2-1; TRBD2 matches 12 bases. Germline loops: CDR1 KGHSH, CDR2 LQKENI. CDR3 size: 15 residues. V was pared by 6 bases and J by 8 bases, with 8 bases of the junction left unmatched. The CDR3 nucleotides are TGTGCCAGCTCCCCAACTAGCGGGAGGATCTATGAGCAGTTCTTC. It yields the protein CASSPTSGRIYEQFF.

This clone was seen at least ten times. The chain employs TRBV19 and TRBJ2-7, with a tentative D call TRBD1 (6 bases). The CDR3 length is 15 residues. Germline assignment: CDR1 LNHDA and CDR2 SQIVND (reference sequence). V shed 6 bases and J shed 0 bases, with 15 bases lying between them. The CDR3 DNA follows: TGTGCCAGTAGGCCTACAGGGAAAAGCTCCTACGAGCAGTACTTC. Its protein product is CASRPTGKSSYEQYF.

In its sample, this clone was seen many times. CDR3 nucleotide sequence: TGTGCCAGCCGTGGGAGAAATTCACCCCTCCACTTT. Translating it yields CASRGRNSPLHF. The J gene is TRBJ1-6, the V gene TRBV30; D not resolved. V was pared by 8 bases and J by 7 bases, with 12 bases between. The CDR3 is 12 amino acids. Germline loops: CDR1 GTSNPN, CDR2 SVGIG (reference sequence).

This clone has more than one count but fewer than ten. This chain joins TRBV6-2 or TRBV6-3 and TRBJ1-3; D is ambiguous. Per the germline V gene, CDR1 is MNHEY and CDR2 is SVGEGT. V lost 0 bases and J 0 bases, leaving 6 bases between the germline ends. The CDR3 runs to 15 residues. CDR3 sequence reads: CASSYSFRSGNTIYF. In DNA form, the CDR3 reads TGTGCCAGCAGTTACTCCTTCCGCTCTGGAAACACCATATATTTT.